A single sample gave rise to the 26 T cell receptor beta chains below, sequenced in a study of glioma-infiltrating T cells. TCR alpha and beta CDR3 regions were amplified from RNA using iRepertoire nested multiplex PCR. MiXCR was run by TCRdb on the multiplex PCR reads, yielding one entry per CDR3 protein. The data show 100,000 to 150,000 distinct CDR3 sequences, 20% to 25% seen once. Sequenced material: glioma tissue, nonneoplastic brain tissue, or PBMCs (not recorded which). The receptor source for this set is a human donor with low-grade glioma or glioblastoma, undergoing nonglioma brain surgery, or in good health (not recorded which).

This clonotype was observed at least ten times. The chain joins TRBV2 to TRBJ2-1, with D hard to call. V was cut by 4 bases and J by 9 bases, with 10 bases left in between. CDR3 length: 12 amino acids. Germline CDR1 reads SNHLY; CDR2 reads FYNNEI. The CDR3 region has the DNA TGTGCCAGCAGTGCTGATTATAGTGAGCAGTTCTTC. Translation gives CASSADYSEQFF.

At least ten counts were recorded for this clonotype. The genes are TRBV20-1 and TRBJ1-1; D unclear. This CDR3 spans 16 amino acids. Per germline, CDR1 DFQATT and CDR2 SNEGSKA (reference sequence). Trimming pared 5 bases from V and 0 bases from J, leaving 19 bases between. CDR3 nucleotide sequence: TGCAGTGCTGATTGGACGGGAGTTCCCTTGAACACTGAAGCTTTCTTT. Translation: CSADWTGVPLNTEAFF.

This clonotype appeared many times. One end of the junction is discordant with germline, which a read error may explain. The chain carries TRBV7-7 and TRBJ2-1; TRBD1 matches 9 bases. The CDR3 sequence is 15 residues long. Germline V lookup: CDR1 SSHAT, CDR2 FNYEAQ (reference sequence). This CDR3 is CASSSGTGNYNEQFF. CDR3 bases: TGTGCTAGCAGCTCCGGGACAGGGAACTACAATGAGCAGTTCTTC.

This clonotype was observed a handful of times. The CDR3 region is CASSPDPGANYGYTF. In DNA, the CDR3 is TGTGCCAGCAGCCCTGATCCGGGAGCTAACTATGGCTACACCTTC. The V gene is TRBV5-4, the J gene TRBJ1-2; D unresolved. The V end was cut by 4 bases, the J end by 0 bases, with 13 bases between. The CDR3 runs to 15 residues. The germline V gene has CDR1 SGHNT and CDR2 YYREEE (reference sequence).

This clonotype occurred many times. The chain combines TRBV6-2 or TRBV6-3 with TRBJ1-5; TRBD1 might be the D (5 bases). Germline CDR1 MNHEY, CDR2 SVGEGT. The CDR3 runs to 15 residues. The V and J ends lost 2 bases and 7 bases respectively, with 15 bases between them. The CDR3, as DNA: TGTGCCAGCAGTTACAGGCCCCAGGGTCGGCAGCCCCAGCATTTT. This codes for CASSYRPQGRQPQHF.

At least ten counts were recorded for this clonotype. CDR3 bases: TGCAGTGCTAGGGAGGCCGTGGGGGGCTACACCTTC. Translated: CSAREAVGGYTF. The chain carries TRBV20-1 and TRBJ1-2; D is undetermined. In germline, CDR1 is DFQATT, CDR2 SNEGSKA (reference sequence). V was pared by 3 bases and J by 8 bases, with 13 bases between. This CDR3 region has 12 residues.

This clonotype appeared many times. The chain uses TRBV11-2 and TRBJ2-1, with 8 nucleotides matching TRBD2. The V gene's germline CDR1 is SGHAT and CDR2 FQNNGV. The CDR3 extends over 19 amino acids. V dropped 4 bases and J dropped 0; count of bases not matched to a gene: 14. The CDR3 DNA sequence: TGTGCCAGCAGCTCCGATTTCGGGCTAGCGGGCTTCTCCTACAATGAGCAGTTCTTC. This translates into CASSSDFGLAGFSYNEQFF.

The chain combines TRBV12-3 or TRBV12-4 with TRBJ2-7; TRBD2 matches 12 bases. The CDR3 contains 15 residues. Trimming removed 2 bases from V and 3 bases from J; junction bases left unmatched: 2. CDR3 sequence reads: CASSLTSGRHYEQYF. The CDR3 DNA sequence: TGTGCCAGCAGTTTAACTAGCGGGAGGCACTACGAGCAGTACTTC.

There are a few counts of this clonotype. J is TRBJ2-5 and V is TRBV29-1; D ambiguous. This CDR3 comprises 13 residues. With 3 bases removed from V and 1 base from J, the gap between germline ends came to 9 bases. In germline, CDR1 is SQVTM, CDR2 ANQGSEA. The CDR3 reads CSVEKQSQETQYF. CDR3 sequence (DNA): TGCAGCGTTGAGAAACAGTCCCAAGAGACCCAGTACTTC.

This clonotype was recorded at least ten times. The chain recombines TRBV2 with TRBJ1-2, with 8 bases fitting TRBD1. The CDR3 runs to 13 residues. Unmatched junction bases numbered 6, after V lost 5 bases and J lost 7 bases. Looked up from germline, CDR1 is SNHLY and CDR2 is FYNNEI. The CDR3 region is CASSYGQGGGYTF. The CDR3 coding sequence is TGTGCCAGCAGTTATGGACAGGGTGGTGGCTACACCTTC.

This clonotype has at least ten counts. This chain joins TRBV6-2 or TRBV6-3 and TRBJ2-3, with 10 bases aligning to TRBD1. Germline V lookup: CDR1 MNHEY, CDR2 SVGEGT. V lost 4 bases and J lost 4; bases outside the gene matches: 2. The CDR3 covers 14 residues. In DNA, the CDR3 is TGTGCCAGCAGTTGGACAGGGGGACCAGATACGCAGTATTTT. Translating it yields CASSWTGGPDTQYF.

This clonotype was seen repeatedly, ten times or more. This chain joins TRBV28 and TRBJ2-7; D is possibly TRBD1 (6 bases). The CDR3 has 16 amino acids. Trimming stripped 5 bases from V and 3 bases from J, with 20 bases between. Germline lookup yields CDR1 MDHEN and CDR2 SYDVKM. As DNA, the CDR3 is TGTGCCAGCAGTCCACAGGGCTATTCGCGATTCTACGAGCAGTACTTC. This sequence encodes CASSPQGYSRFYEQYF.

This clonotype turned up a few times. J is TRBJ2-1 and V is TRBV29-1, with TRBD2 matching 8 bases. The CDR3 spans 13 residues. Germline CDR1 is SQVTM and CDR2 is ANQGSEA. V trimming: 5 bases; J trimming: 3 bases; junction bases outside the gene matches: 3. CDR3 nucleotides: TGCAGCGTTTTGACTAGCGTCTACAATGAGCAGTTCTTC. Translated, it gives CSVLTSVYNEQFF.

This clonotype was detected ten times or more. The chain uses TRBV6-6 and TRBJ1-2; possible D gene TRBD1, 5 bases. Germline CDR1 is MNHNY and CDR2 is SVGAGI (reference sequence). V was shortened by 2 bases and J by 3 bases, with 10 bases between the two germline ends. The CDR3 has 14 residues. In DNA, the CDR3 is TGTGCCAGCAGTTACGGCCAGGGAGACTATGGCTACACCTTC. As protein: CASSYGQGDYGYTF.

This clonotype was detected many times. The CDR3 loop is CASRNMNTEAFF. CDR3 nucleotide sequence: TGTGCCAGCAGAAATATGAACACTGAAGCTTTCTTT. The chain links TRBV12-3 or TRBV12-4 to TRBJ1-1, with D unclear. Deletions cut 6 bases from V and 0 bases from J, with 5 bases between. The CDR3 is 12 amino acids.

This clonotype appeared many times. The chain carries TRBV10-3 and TRBJ2-7, with D possibly matching TRBD2 (6 bases). This CDR3 is built from 13 residues. Trimming took off 8 bases at V and 2 bases at J, with 13 bases between the two ends. Germline values: CDR1 ENHRY, CDR2 SYGVKD. CDR3 protein: CAIQAGLTYEQYF. Here the CDR3 DNA reads TGTGCCATCCAAGCGGGCTTGACCTACGAGCAGTACTTC.

On this clonotype itself: With a much larger clone just one base away, this may be a read error. This rearrangement joins TRBV7-2 to TRBJ2-7; 7 nucleotides match TRBD1. V shed 1 base and J 5 bases; nucleotides not matched to a gene: 11. The CDR3 extends over 16 amino acids. Per the germline V gene, CDR1 is SGHTA and CDR2 is FQGNSA. CDR3 nucleotide sequence: TGTGCCAGCAGCTTAGTGCTCGGGCAGGGGGTCGACGAGCAGTACTTC. It codes for CASSLVLGQGVDEQYF. Complete variable domain (other parts from reference TRBV7-2 and TRBJ2-7): GAGVSQSPSNKVTEKGKDVELRCDPISGHTALYWYRQSLGQGLEFLIYFQGNSAPDKSGLPSDRFSAERTGGSVSTLTIQRTQQEDSAVYLCASSLVLGQGVDEQYFGPGTRLTVT.

This clonotype came up many times. This sequence joins TRBV11-3 and TRBJ2-1, with TRBD2 matching over 10 bases. The germline V gene encodes CDR1 SGHNT and CDR2 YENEEA. With V trimmed by 5 bases and J by 7 bases, 8 bases remained unmatched. CDR3 length: 15 residues. This chain's CDR3 is CASSRASGSENEQFF. The CDR3 DNA reads as TGTGCCAGCAGCCGAGCTAGCGGGAGTGAGAATGAGCAGTTCTTC.

This clonotype was detected only a few times. This sequence may be a read error, since a much larger clone differs from it by one base. The DNA of the CDR3 is TGTGCCAGCAGGACAAGGGACAGCTCCTACGAGCAGTACTTC. Its protein is CASRTRDSSYEQYF. The J gene is TRBJ2-7, the V gene TRBV28; 7 bases align to TRBD1. J lost 0 bases, V lost 6 bases, and 5 bases had no gene match. This CDR3 has 14 amino acids. Germline V gene data show CDR1 as MDHEN and CDR2 as SYDVKM.

About this clonotype: One base away lies a much larger clone, so this may be a sequencing read error. V and J are TRBV18 and TRBJ2-3; 13 bases are a match to TRBD2. V was clipped by 5 bases and J by 2 bases; unmatched bases: 4. Germline-derived CDR1 and CDR2 are KGHSH and LQKENI. This CDR3 contains 16 residues. This CDR3 is CASSTTSGRATDTQYF. The CDR3, as DNA: TGTGCCAGCTCAACAACTAGCGGGAGGGCCACAGATACGCAGTATTTT.

The table lists this clonotype with many counts. This sequence joins TRBV7-6 and TRBJ2-1; 12 nucleotides line up with TRBD1. In germline, CDR1 is SGHVS, CDR2 FNYEAQ. The CDR3 has 16 amino acids. J lost 6 bases, V lost 6 bases, and 9 bases had no gene match. CDR3 sequence (DNA): TGTGCCAGCAGTTCTCCCGGGACAGGGGGCTTCAATGAGCAGTTCTTC. Translation gives CASSSPGTGGFNEQFF.

The chain links TRBV3-1 to TRBJ2-1; TRBD2 aligns across 8 bases. The CDR3 extends over 17 amino acids. CDR1 LGHDT and CDR2 YNNKEL come from the germline V gene (reference sequence). Losses at the gene ends were 5 bases for V and 2 bases for J; bases not matched to a gene: 11. In DNA form, the CDR3 reads TGTGCCAGCAGCTCCCCACAGACTAGCGAAGCCTACAATGAGCAGTTCTTC. Protein: CASSSPQTSEAYNEQFF.

This clonotype was observed at least ten times. The chain recombines TRBV27 with TRBJ2-7, with D possibly TRBD2 on 6 matching bases. V lost 6 bases and J lost 5, with 14 bases in between. Germline V lookup: CDR1 MNHEY, CDR2 SMNVEV (reference sequence). The CDR3 is 13 amino acids. The CDR3 sequence is CASSLTSYHEQYF. CDR3 in DNA: TGTGCCAGCAGCCTCACTAGCTACCACGAGCAGTACTTC.

This clonotype was counted only a few times. A much larger clone lies one base from this, so it may be a read error. The V call is TRBV28, the J call TRBJ1-2; TRBD1 agrees at 9 bases. Trimming took 7 bases from V and 2 from J; bases not matched to a gene: 8. CDR3 length equals 15 residues. Germline loops: CDR1 MDHEN, CDR2 SYDVKM. Here the CDR3 reads CASTPTGTGNYGYTF. The CDR3 nucleotides read TGTGCCAGCACCCCCACCGGGACAGGGAACTATGGCTACACCTTC.

The table lists this clonotype with many counts. CDR3 loop: CASSQENSVGYEKLFF. The CDR3 DNA reads TGCGCCAGCAGCCAAGAGAACAGCGTAGGGTATGAAAAACTGTTTTTT. The rearrangement joins TRBV4-1 to TRBJ1-4; D remains ambiguous. The V end lost 0 bases, the J end lost 6 bases, and 14 bases lay between the germline ends. Looked up from germline, CDR1 is MGHRA and CDR2 is YSYEKL. The CDR3 length is 16 residues.

This clonotype was seen at least ten times. This chain links TRBV6-1 with TRBJ2-6, with 7 bases matching TRBD2. Germline loops: CDR1 MNHNS, CDR2 SASEGT. Unmatched junction bases numbered 14, after V lost 5 bases and J lost 4 bases. The CDR3 runs 18 residues. In nucleotides, the CDR3 is TGTGCCAGCAGTTCCCCTTCGATTGGGGGGGGAGGGGCCAACGTCCTGACTTTC. It codes for CASSSPSIGGGGANVLTF.